A selection of T cell receptor beta chains follows, all from one sample in a study of T cell responses to AZD1222 COVID-19 vaccine. TCRdb's table, derived via immunoSEQ multiplex PCR, lists solely in-frame clones and lacks some. The sample lists about 110,000 clones, approximately 94% occurring once. The specimen comprised peripheral blood, sampled 28 days after the second AZD1222 dose. All receptors derive from an adult who received the AZD1222 COVID-19 vaccine. Each CDR3 is given with its conserved first and last residue.

j_call: TRBJ2-5
v_call: TRBV5-4
cdr3_aa: CASSLSLRTSRLQETQYF

j_call: TRBJ1-1
v_call: TRBV19
cdr3_aa: CASSRTLRTEAFF

j_call: TRBJ1-5
v_call: TRBV7-9
cdr3_aa: CASSFGQGNQPQHF

j_call: TRBJ2-5
v_call: TRBV4-1
cdr3_aa: CASSRGGRQETQYF

j_call: TRBJ2-7
v_call: TRBV5-1
cdr3_aa: CASSLASGTGGYEQYF

j_call: TRBJ1-1
v_call: TRBV6-6
cdr3_aa: CASSFPDGGTEAFF

j_call: TRBJ2-7
v_call: TRBV4-1
cdr3_aa: CASRPDSISYEQYF

j_call: TRBJ2-3
v_call: TRBV3-1/TRBV3-2
cdr3_aa: CASSQVLGLTDTQYF

j_call: TRBJ1-1
v_call: TRBV19
cdr3_aa: CASSPQGQNTEAFF

j_call: TRBJ2-1
v_call: TRBV2
cdr3_aa: CASSDRTGRGHEQFF

j_call: TRBJ1-6
v_call: TRBV6-2/TRBV6-3
cdr3_aa: CASSLSGGRNNSPLHF

j_call: TRBJ1-6
v_call: TRBV18
cdr3_aa: CASSKGLVYNSPLHF

j_call: TRBJ1-1
v_call: TRBV7-6
cdr3_aa: CASSLSGNTEAFF

j_call: TRBJ2-7
v_call: TRBV15
cdr3_aa: CATSTYTGQGDEQYF

j_call: TRBJ1-2
v_call: TRBV5-1
cdr3_aa: CASSLEGASGYTF

j_call: TRBJ1-1
v_call: TRBV21-1
cdr3_aa: CAFFGGHEGTEAFF

j_call: TRBJ2-7
v_call: TRBV27
cdr3_aa: CASSLRRGRSYEQYF

j_call: TRBJ1-2
v_call: TRBV19
cdr3_aa: CASNHAQGLNYGYTF

j_call: TRBJ2-3
v_call: TRBV5-1
cdr3_aa: CASSLVSRGGLKSTDTQYF

j_call: TRBJ2-7
v_call: TRBV5-1
cdr3_aa: CASSEGSSYEQYF

j_call: TRBJ1-1
v_call: TRBV14
cdr3_aa: CASSYLRGAEAFF

j_call: TRBJ2-5
v_call: TRBV28
cdr3_aa: CASSLGVSAWETQYF

j_call: TRBJ2-1
v_call: TRBV5-3
cdr3_aa: CARSEEEQFF

j_call: TRBJ2-5
v_call: TRBV20-1
cdr3_aa: CSASADNGQETQYF

j_call: TRBJ2-2
v_call: TRBV10-1
cdr3_aa: CASTSGGANTGELFF

j_call: TRBJ1-5
v_call: TRBV30
cdr3_aa: CAWQGANNQPQHF

j_call: TRBJ2-1
v_call: TRBV6-5
cdr3_aa: CASNRPGNEQFF

j_call: TRBJ2-2
v_call: TRBV4-1
cdr3_aa: CASSYRQGSAGELFF

j_call: TRBJ1-2
v_call: TRBV5-1
cdr3_aa: CASSLEKVSYGYTF

j_call: TRBJ1-1
v_call: TRBV11-2
cdr3_aa: CASSFTGNRGTEAFF

j_call: TRBJ1-3
v_call: TRBV3-1/TRBV3-2
cdr3_aa: CASSQTGKGNTIYF

j_call: TRBJ2-2
v_call: TRBV5-5
cdr3_aa: CASSFQRTGNTGELFF

j_call: TRBJ2-1
v_call: TRBV2
cdr3_aa: CASSEAVRYNEQFF

j_call: TRBJ1-1
v_call: TRBV4-1
cdr3_aa: CASSQHSSGGNTEAFF

j_call: TRBJ1-1
v_call: TRBV29-1
cdr3_aa: CSVRPMNTEAFF